These 27 T cell receptor beta chains came from one sample sequenced in a study of blood T cell repertoires in COVID-19. Only in-frame clones appear in the TCRdb table, and some are missing; sequencing was by immunoSEQ multiplex PCR. The sample yields around 120,000 clones, 85% seen once. Sequencing was carried out using peripheral blood. The receptors derive from a man older than 75 with acute or convalescent COVID-19.

This chain links TRBV12-3 or TRBV12-4 with TRBJ1-2; D not certain. CDR3 length: 12 amino acids. V dropped 7 bases and J dropped 5 bases, with 11 bases sitting between them. CDR3 sequence (DNA): TGTGCCAGCACCCACACAGCTTATGGCTACACCTTC. Protein sequence: CASTHTAYGYTF.

The J gene is TRBJ1-4, the V gene TRBV6-5; D not certain. CDR1 is MNHEY, CDR2 SVGAGI, per germline. Trimming cost V 6 bases and J 8 bases, with 16 bases left between them. This CDR3 region has 14 residues. CDR3 sequence (DNA): TGTGCCAGCAGGGTGGGCCCCGGTTCCGAAAAACTGTTTTTT. As protein: CASRVGPGSEKLFF.

A note on this clone: A junction boundary mismatches the germline segment, possibly from a read error. The rearrangement joins TRBV11-1 to TRBJ2-2; 13 bases are shared with TRBD2. Germline V gene sequence: CDR1 SGHAT, CDR2 FQDESV (reference sequence). The CDR3 has 15 amino acids. DNA of the CDR3: TGTGCCAGCAGACTAGCGGGGGGGAACTCCGGGGAGCTGTTTTTT. Translated: CASRLAGGNSGELFF.

This clone came up once. The chain is built from TRBV5-8 and TRBJ2-1; 7 bases are a match to TRBD1. The junction had 5 bases not matched to a gene; V was cut back by 6 bases and J by 2 bases. The CDR3 is 14 residues long. Germline loops: CDR1 SGHTS, CDR2 YDEGEE. CDR3 in amino acids: CASNLGQPYNEQFF. CDR3 in DNA: TGTGCCAGCAATCTGGGACAGCCCTACAATGAGCAGTTCTTC.

V gene TRBV7-2 combines with J gene TRBJ2-3; 14 positions match TRBD2. From germline, CDR1 is SGHTA and CDR2 FQGNSA. V trimming: 5 bases; J trimming: 0 bases; junction bases outside the gene matches: 7. The CDR3 consists of 18 residues. CDR3 residues: CASSQGRTSGGSTDTQYF. DNA of the CDR3: TGTGCCAGCAGCCAGGGGAGGACTAGCGGGGGGAGCACAGATACGCAGTATTTT.

The chain couples TRBV18 to TRBJ1-5; tentative D call: TRBD1 (6 bases). This CDR3 spans 14 amino acids. V lost 3 bases to trimming and J lost 5 bases, with 11 bases between them. CDR1 is KGHSH, CDR2 LQKENI, per germline. The CDR3 sequence: CASSPGATDQPQHF. In DNA form, the CDR3 reads TGTGCCAGCTCACCGGGGGCAACCGATCAGCCCCAGCATTTT.

V and J are TRBV3-1 (or the pseudogene TRBV3-2) and TRBJ1-4, with 11 positions matching TRBD1. Trimming took 1 base from V and 8 from J; bases not matched to a gene: 3. Germline CDR1 reads LGHDT; CDR2 reads YNNKEL (reference sequence). This CDR3 has 15 residues. The CDR3 loop is CASSQGRTGGEKLFF. The CDR3 bases are TGTGCCAGCAGCCAAGGGCGGACAGGGGGCGAAAAACTGTTTTTT.

V is TRBV18 and J is TRBJ2-7; 9 bases line up with TRBD1. This CDR3 spans 15 amino acids. The ends lost 3 bases at V and 5 bases at J; junction bases unmatched: 8. Germline assignment: CDR1 KGHSH and CDR2 LQKENI. DNA for the CDR3: TGTGCCAGCTCACCTCAAGAGGGACAGGGAAACGAGCAGTACTTC. This translates into CASSPQEGQGNEQYF.

This chain connects TRBV6-1 to TRBJ2-7, with D maybe TRBD1 (6 bases). The CDR3 extends over 15 amino acids. V lost 0 bases to trimming and J lost 2 bases, with 11 bases between them. The germline V gene has CDR1 MNHNS and CDR2 SASEGT. The CDR3 DNA sequence: TGTGCCAGCAGTGAAGCAGGACAGACGACCTACGAGCAGTACTTC. Amino acid sequence: CASSEAGQTTYEQYF.

This chain connects TRBV7-8 to TRBJ1-2; 8 bases align to TRBD1. Germline V gene lookup returns CDR1 SGHVS and CDR2 FQNEAQ. J gave up 6 bases and V 3 bases, and 12 bases lay outside the gene matches. The CDR3 sequence is 16 residues long. The CDR3 loop reads CASSLSEGTGVDGYTF. CDR3 in DNA: TGTGCCAGCAGCTTGTCAGAAGGGACAGGCGTCGATGGCTACACCTTC.

The chain links TRBV9 to TRBJ2-1; the match to TRBD1 covers 8 bases. The CDR3 runs to 15 residues. Trimming removed 3 bases from V and 0 bases from J; junction bases left unmatched: 2. In germline, CDR1 is SGDLS, CDR2 YYNGEE. The CDR3 is CASSATGGSYNEQFF. The DNA of the CDR3 is TGTGCCAGCAGCGCAACAGGGGGCTCCTACAATGAGCAGTTCTTC.

This clone was counted only a few times. The chain joins TRBV7-2 to TRBJ1-3; tentatively, D is TRBD1 (5 bases). CDR3 length: 15 amino acids. Trimming took off 5 bases at V and 0 bases at J, with 11 bases between the two ends. In germline, CDR1 is SGHTA, CDR2 FQGNSA. CDR3 residues: CASSPDSASGNTIYF. CDR3 in DNA: TGTGCCAGCAGCCCCGACAGTGCCTCTGGAAACACCATATATTTT.

A single count supports this clone. The chain combines TRBV28 with TRBJ2-1; D remains ambiguous. The CDR3 has 14 residues. V gave up 3 bases and J gave up 5 bases, with 11 bases separating them. Germline assignment: CDR1 MDHEN and CDR2 SYDVKM. CDR3 protein: CASSLLRSNNEQFF. For the CDR3, the DNA is TGTGCCAGCAGTTTGCTCCGTAGTAACAATGAGCAGTTCTTC.

This clone was detected once. V gene TRBV27 combines with J gene TRBJ2-1; perhaps TRBD2 as D (5 bases). Deletions cut 2 bases from V and 3 bases from J, with 11 bases between. This CDR3 region has 15 residues. Looked up from germline, CDR1 is MNHEY and CDR2 is SMNVEV (reference sequence). The CDR3 region has the DNA TGTGCCAGCAGTTTACGAGGGCAGATCTACAATGAGCAGTTCTTC. Its translation is CASSLRGQIYNEQFF.

This chain joins TRBV4-2 and TRBJ1-4, with D perhaps TRBD1 (6 bases). Germline V gives CDR1 LGHNA, CDR2 YNFKEQ. The CDR3 is 16 amino acids. Between the trimmed V and J ends, which lost 1 base and 4 bases, there was a span of 13 bases. This CDR3 reads CASSQGGRGFNEKLFF. DNA of the CDR3: TGTGCCAGCAGCCAAGGGGGCAGGGGCTTTAATGAAAAACTGTTTTTT.

For this clone: One junction end disagrees with the germline gene, perhaps due to a read error. The V gene is TRBV19, the J gene TRBJ1-1; 9 bases are a match to TRBD1. The CDR3 contains 17 residues. Germline V gene data show CDR1 as LNHDA and CDR2 as SQIVND (reference sequence). DNA for the CDR3: TGTGCCAGTAGTATTGGGGCGAGGACAGGGGTGAACCCTGAAGCTTTCTTT. Translating it yields CASSIGARTGVNPEAFF.

The chain carries TRBV5-1 and TRBJ2-3; 8 nucleotides match TRBD2. This CDR3 comprises 14 residues. The V and J ends lost 3 bases and 3 bases, in that order; junction bases with no gene match: 3. Per germline, CDR1 SGHRS and CDR2 YFSETQ. Here the CDR3 DNA reads TGCGCCAGCAGCTGGACTAGCCAAACAGATACGCAGTATTTT. The encoded protein is CASSWTSQTDTQYF.

The V gene is TRBV7-2, the J gene TRBJ1-1, with 7 bases aligning to TRBD1. V dropped 2 bases and J dropped 6; count of bases not matched to a gene: 9. Germline values: CDR1 SGHTA, CDR2 FQGNSA. The CDR3 covers 15 residues. The CDR3 nucleotides read TGTGCCAGCAGCTTAAAACGGGGCAGGGGGTCTGAAGCTTTCTTT. The encoded protein is CASSLKRGRGSEAFF.

This chain connects TRBV7-9 to TRBJ2-7; 9 bases align to TRBD1. Germline values: CDR1 SEHNR, CDR2 FQNEAQ (reference sequence). Trimming at V came to 5 bases and at J to 4 bases, leaving 9 bases not matched to a gene. The CDR3 runs to 15 residues. Here the CDR3 DNA reads TGTGCCAGCAGCGCCGTAGACAGGGGGTTGTACGAGCAGTACTTC. This encodes CASSAVDRGLYEQYF.

This chain joins TRBV28 and TRBJ2-2; 9 nucleotides agree with TRBD1. The CDR3 is 15 amino acids. The trim removed 4 bases at V and 4 bases at J, leaving 4 bases unmatched. The germline V gene encodes CDR1 MDHEN and CDR2 SYDVKM. The CDR3 reads CASSYGTGSTGELFF. As DNA, the CDR3 is TGTGCCAGCAGTTACGGGACAGGGAGCACCGGGGAGCTGTTTTTT.

J is TRBJ1-1 and V is TRBV4-2; the D gene is possibly TRBD1 (5 bases). Deletions cut 2 bases from V and 1 base from J, with 14 bases between. This CDR3 has 16 residues. Germline loops: CDR1 LGHNA, CDR2 YNFKEQ. The CDR3 sequence is CASSQRAGLGNTEAFF. The CDR3 region has the DNA TGTGCCAGCAGCCAAAGGGCAGGGTTGGGGAACACTGAAGCTTTCTTT.

This clone was observed once. This rearrangement joins TRBV5-4 to TRBJ1-6; TRBD1 matches 7 bases. This CDR3 has 14 amino acids. Germline V gene data show CDR1 as SGHNT and CDR2 as YYREEE (reference sequence). V dropped 4 bases and J dropped 7; count of bases not matched to a gene: 5. The CDR3 DNA is TGTGCCAGCAGCGACACACAGGGGAATTCACCCCTCCACTTT. Protein product: CASSDTQGNSPLHF.

This sequence joins TRBV5-5 and TRBJ1-5, with D unclear. Germline lookup yields CDR1 SGHKS and CDR2 YYEKEE (reference sequence). The CDR3 spans 16 residues. The V end was cut by 0 bases, the J end by 2 bases, with 12 bases between. This CDR3 reads CASSLGPSTGNQPQHF. CDR3 DNA sequence: TGTGCCAGCAGCTTGGGGCCGTCAACAGGCAATCAGCCCCAGCATTTT.

CDR3 in amino acids: CASSLSQGLDGYTF. The CDR3, as DNA: TGTGCCAGCAGTCTTTCACAGGGTTTGGATGGCTACACCTTC. The chain is built from TRBV27 and TRBJ1-2; the D gene is possibly TRBD1 (6 bases). The germline V gene has CDR1 MNHEY and CDR2 SMNVEV (reference sequence). The CDR3 spans 14 residues. V was clipped by 5 bases and J by 6 bases, with 16 bases between them.

This clone was counted once. The chain is built from TRBV10-3 and TRBJ2-7; TRBD2 aligns across 11 bases. J lost 3 bases, V lost 5 bases, and 6 bases had no gene match. Looked up from germline, CDR1 is ENHRY and CDR2 is SYGVKD. The length of the CDR3 is 15 residues. CDR3 sequence: CAISKLAGEGYEQYF. In DNA, the CDR3 is TGTGCCATCAGTAAACTAGCGGGAGAAGGCTACGAGCAGTACTTC.

The chain is built from TRBV3-1 (or the pseudogene TRBV3-2) and TRBJ1-2, with 7 bases identical to TRBD1. V gave up 4 bases and J gave up 2 bases; unmatched junction bases: 7. Per germline, CDR1 LGHDT and CDR2 YNNKEL (reference sequence). CDR3 size: 15 residues. The chain's CDR3 is CASSPTGQSNYGYTF. The CDR3 DNA reads TGTGCCAGCAGCCCAACGGGACAGTCAAACTATGGCTACACCTTC.

This clone was seen a few times. V usage is TRBV2 and J usage is TRBJ1-6, with 8 bases that match TRBD1. The CDR3 has 16 amino acids. CDR1 is SNHLY, CDR2 FYNNEI, per germline. The ends lost 0 bases at V and 9 bases at J; junction bases unmatched: 7. This CDR3 reads CASSEASGQGGSPLHF. CDR3 in DNA: TGTGCCAGCAGTGAAGCCTCAGGACAGGGAGGTTCACCCCTCCACTTT.